This T cell receptor (beta chain) was sequenced for a study of human T cells and chemical hapten exposure. This clonotype has only one observation. Germline-derived CDR1 and CDR2 are MGHDK and SYGVNS. V gave up 5 bases and J gave up 4 bases; unmatched junction bases: 7. This CDR3 is built from 17 residues. TCRdb recomputed calls from the RACE reads with MiXCR, one row per CDR3 protein. The sample lists over 50,000 distinct CDR3 sequences, roughly 9% occurring once. As to time point: pre-sensitization, week 0. Treatment defined: therapeutic diphenylcyclopropenone sensitization with weekly scalp DPC. Unfractionated whole blood yielded the extracted total RNA.

This specimen was whole blood, taken in connection with sensitization to the hapten diphenylcyclopropenone (DPC). The TCR comes from a woman aged 25 to 39 with alopecia areata. Some clones in this sample may be carry-over from other donors' samples. The chain links TRBV25-1 to TRBJ2-2; TRBD2 agrees at 13 bases. The CDR3 coding sequence is TGTGCCAGCAGTAAGACTAGCGGGGGGATGACCACCGGGGAGCTGTTTTTT. Its translation: CASSKTSGGMTTGELFF.